This TCR beta chain was observed in a study of blood T cell repertoires in COVID-19. At the level of the study: Acute and convalescent COVID-19 specimens originated in the United States, Italy and Spain. T cells, B-cell-depleted T cells, or PBMCs supplied cDNA or gDNA.

Germline V lookup: CDR1 LNHDA, CDR2 SQIVND (reference sequence). CDR3 length: 12 amino acids. The V gene lost 2 bases and the J gene lost 5 bases, with 6 bases spanning the gap. In the study's own analysis: Amplification from reference gene primers served as the basis for estimated nucleated cell counts. Here immunoSEQ multiplex PCR was the method, and the copy in TCRdb shows in-frame clones only, minus some. V, J and clone size derive from that table, while D and trimming were established from the DNA sequence. Here the sample spans approximately 220,000 clones, around 87% being singletons. This rearrangement joins TRBV19 to TRBJ1-2, with unresolved D. The sequenced sample was peripheral blood. The receptor's source is a man in his fifties or sixties who had recovered from COVID-19. The DNA of the CDR3 is TGTGCCAGTAGTATATCCGGGTATGGCTACACCTTC. Residues: CASSISGYGYTF. Drawing the rest from reference TRBV19 and TRBJ1-2, the complete variable domain is DGGITQSPKYLFRKEGQNVTLSCEQNLNHDAMYWYRQDPGQGLRLIYYSQIVNDFQKGDIAEGYSVSREKKESFPLTVTSAQKNPTAFYLCASSISGYGYTFGSGTRLTVV.